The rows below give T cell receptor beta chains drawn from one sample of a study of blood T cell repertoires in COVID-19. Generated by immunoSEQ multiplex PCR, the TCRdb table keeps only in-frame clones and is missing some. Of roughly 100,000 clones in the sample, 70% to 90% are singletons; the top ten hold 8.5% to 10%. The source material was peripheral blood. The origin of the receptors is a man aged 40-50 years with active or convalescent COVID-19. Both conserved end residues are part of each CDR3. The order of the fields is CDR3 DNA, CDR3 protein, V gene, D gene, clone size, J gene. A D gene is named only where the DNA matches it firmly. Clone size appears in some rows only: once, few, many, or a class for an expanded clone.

CDR3nt: TGTGCCAGCAGCTTGGGGACTAGCGGGGGGCCGGGGGAGACCCAGTACTTC
CDR3aa: CASSLGTSGGPGETQYF
v_gene: TRBV5-5
d_gene: TRBD2
abundance: -
j_gene: TRBJ2-5

CDR3nt: TGTGCCAGTTCCCCAAACTATGGCTACACCTTC
CDR3aa: CASSPNYGYTF
v_gene: TRBV2
d_gene: -
abundance: -
j_gene: TRBJ1-2

CDR3nt: TGTGCCAGCAGCCAAGAGACAGGGGGAGAAACCGGGGAGCTGTTTTTT
CDR3aa: CASSQETGGETGELFF
v_gene: TRBV21-1
d_gene: -
abundance: -
j_gene: TRBJ2-2

CDR3nt: TGCGCCAGAGGGTCAGGGAACAGCTCCTACGAGCAGTACTTC
CDR3aa: CARGSGNSSYEQYF
v_gene: TRBV23-1
d_gene: -
abundance: -
j_gene: TRBJ2-7

CDR3nt: TGTGCCAGCAGCCTGACAGGGAGGACAGATACGCAGTATTTT
CDR3aa: CASSLTGRTDTQYF
v_gene: TRBV6-5
d_gene: -
abundance: -
j_gene: TRBJ2-3

CDR3nt: TGTGCCAGCAGCTCAGAGGGTCCCTTAAGGGCCGGGGAGCTGTTTTTT
CDR3aa: CASSSEGPLRAGELFF
v_gene: TRBV7-9
d_gene: -
abundance: few
j_gene: TRBJ2-2

CDR3nt: TGTGCCAGTAGTATCGGAGCGGGGGGGCACTCAAGCTCCTACAATGAGCAGTTCTTC
CDR3aa: CASSIGAGGHSSSYNEQFF
v_gene: TRBV19
d_gene: TRBD2
abundance: -
j_gene: TRBJ2-1

CDR3nt: TGTGCCAGCAGCTTACCAGGGTATAATTCACCCCTCCACTTT
CDR3aa: CASSLPGYNSPLHF
v_gene: TRBV7-6
d_gene: -
abundance: -
j_gene: TRBJ1-6

CDR3nt: TGCGCCAGCAGCGCGGTTACAGGGTTAACAGATACGCAGTATTTT
CDR3aa: CASSAVTGLTDTQYF
v_gene: TRBV5-1
d_gene: -
abundance: -
j_gene: TRBJ2-3

CDR3nt: TGTGCCAGCAGTGATGGGACAGCCGGTTCCTTTAACTATGGCTACACCTTC
CDR3aa: CASSDGTAGSFNYGYTF
v_gene: TRBV2
d_gene: TRBD1
abundance: -
j_gene: TRBJ1-2

CDR3nt: TGCGCCAGCAGCCAAGTTTCCGCTGGGACAGGGAAAAGGAACACTGAAGCTTTCTTT
CDR3aa: CASSQVSAGTGKRNTEAFF
v_gene: TRBV4-3
d_gene: TRBD1
abundance: once
j_gene: TRBJ1-1

CDR3nt: TGTGCCAGCAGTGGCCCCAGCGGGGGGGCAGGGAATGAGCAGTTCTTC
CDR3aa: CASSGPSGGAGNEQFF
v_gene: TRBV2
d_gene: TRBD2
abundance: -
j_gene: TRBJ2-1

CDR3nt: TGCGCCAGCAGCCTTGGATCGGGGGGGGGTAGCTCTGGAAACACCATATATTTT
CDR3aa: CASSLGSGGGSSGNTIYF
v_gene: TRBV4-1
d_gene: -
abundance: -
j_gene: TRBJ1-3

CDR3nt: TGTGCCAGCAGCCCCGGACTAGCGGGGGCCTTGGGACACAATGAGCAGTTCTTC
CDR3aa: CASSPGLAGALGHNEQFF
v_gene: TRBV7-7
d_gene: TRBD2
abundance: -
j_gene: TRBJ2-1

CDR3nt: TGTGCCAGCAGCTTAGGAGCGGGGGGGACCGCAGATACGCAGTATTTT
CDR3aa: CASSLGAGGTADTQYF
v_gene: TRBV11-3
d_gene: TRBD2
abundance: -
j_gene: TRBJ2-3

CDR3nt: TGTGCCAGTTCCTCAGGGGCCACTAATGAAAAACTGTTTTTT
CDR3aa: CASSSGATNEKLFF
v_gene: TRBV18
d_gene: -
abundance: -
j_gene: TRBJ1-4

CDR3nt: TGTGCCAGTAGAGGACTAGCGAGAAATGAGCAGTTCTTC
CDR3aa: CASRGLARNEQFF
v_gene: TRBV19
d_gene: TRBD2
abundance: once
j_gene: TRBJ2-1

CDR3nt: TGTGCCAGCAGTCCGGGACAAAAAGCGTATGGCTACACCTTC
CDR3aa: CASSPGQKAYGYTF
v_gene: TRBV6-5
d_gene: -
abundance: -
j_gene: TRBJ1-2

CDR3nt: TGTGCCACCAGCCGTGGACAGTGGGATTCACCCCTCCACTTT
CDR3aa: CATSRGQWDSPLHF
v_gene: TRBV15
d_gene: -
abundance: -
j_gene: TRBJ1-6

CDR3nt: TGTGCCAGCACCCGTGGACAGGGGAATGAGCAGTTCTTC
CDR3aa: CASTRGQGNEQFF
v_gene: TRBV12-3/TRBV12-4
d_gene: TRBD1
abundance: -
j_gene: TRBJ2-1

CDR3nt: TGTGCCAGCCGACAGGGCGCTAATGAAAAACTGTTTTTT
CDR3aa: CASRQGANEKLFF
v_gene: TRBV7-9
d_gene: TRBD1
abundance: -
j_gene: TRBJ1-4

CDR3nt: TGTGCCACCAGTGATCTTATGACAGCCCGTACGTATAATTCACCCCTCCACTTT
CDR3aa: CATSDLMTARTYNSPLHF
v_gene: TRBV24-1
d_gene: -
abundance: -
j_gene: TRBJ1-6

CDR3nt: TGCGCCAGCACACACGACAGGTATAGCAATCAGCCCCAGCATTTT
CDR3aa: CASTHDRYSNQPQHF
v_gene: TRBV23-1
d_gene: -
abundance: -
j_gene: TRBJ1-5

CDR3nt: TGCAGTGCTAGTCCCGACAGGGGCGAAGGCAATCAGCCCCAGCATTTT
CDR3aa: CSASPDRGEGNQPQHF
v_gene: TRBV20-1
d_gene: TRBD1
abundance: -
j_gene: TRBJ1-5

CDR3nt: TGTGCCAGCAGTGTCGCAACTAGCGGGGAAGATACGCAGTATTTT
CDR3aa: CASSVATSGEDTQYF
v_gene: TRBV6-6
d_gene: TRBD2
abundance: -
j_gene: TRBJ2-3

CDR3nt: TGTGCCAGCAGTGACACATACGAGCAGTACTTC
CDR3aa: CASSDTYEQYF
v_gene: TRBV6-1
d_gene: -
abundance: -
j_gene: TRBJ2-7

CDR3nt: TGTGCCAGCAGCTTAGCGACCCAGGGGGCAGGAGAGCAGTACTTC
CDR3aa: CASSLATQGAGEQYF
v_gene: TRBV7-9
d_gene: TRBD1
abundance: -
j_gene: TRBJ2-7

CDR3nt: TGCGCCAGCAGTACCGGCGGACAGGTGAAGAACACTGAAGCTTTCTTT
CDR3aa: CASSTGGQVKNTEAFF
v_gene: TRBV10-2
d_gene: TRBD1
abundance: -
j_gene: TRBJ1-1